This TCR beta chain originates from a study of human T cells and chemical hapten exposure. For the study at large: Patch tests applied 0.01% DPC to the upper back, read at 6 days. Small volume differences among pooled libraries mainly caused per-sample TCR yield variation.

One entry per CDR3 protein results from TCRdb running MiXCR on the RACE reads. The repertoire holds 50,000 to 70,000 distinct CDR3 sequences, with around 11% as singletons. Time point: patch test 3, about 24 weeks after DPC sensitization. Treatment denoted: therapeutic diphenylcyclopropenone sensitization with weekly scalp DPC. Sequencing was performed on whole blood, taken in connection with sensitization to the hapten diphenylcyclopropenone (DPC). The receptor's source is a man in his thirties or forties with alopecia areata. Some clones in this sample may be carry-over from other donors' samples.

The CDR3, as DNA: TGCAGTGCTAGTGCTCATCGGGAACCCTACGAGCAGTACTTC. This translates into CSASAHREPYEQYF. J is TRBJ2-7 and V is TRBV20-1; tentative D call: TRBD2 (5 bases). The V end lost 3 bases, the J end lost 2 bases, and 14 bases lay between the germline ends. The CDR3 is 14 residues long. Germline CDR1 reads DFQATT; CDR2 reads SNEGSKA (reference sequence).